This TCR beta chain is from a study of OX40 agonist ivuxolimab in advanced cancers. Generated by immunoSEQ multiplex PCR, the TCRdb table keeps only in-frame clones and is missing some. Among 80,000 to 100,000 clones listed, 94% were seen once. This CDR3 is built from 15 residues. Trimming removed 5 bases from V and 0 bases from J, with 11 bases in between. CDR1 and CDR2 from the germline V gene are LNHDA and SQIVND (reference sequence). The chain joins TRBV19 to TRBJ1-3; D not resolved. The material sequenced was CD4+ or CD8+ T cells sorted from blood, taken in a trial of the OX40 agonist ivuxolimab. The origin of this receptor is an adult with an advanced solid tumor such as melanoma, head and neck, liver or kidney cancer. CDR3 nucleotides: TGTGCCAGTAGTCACGACTGGAGCTCTGGAAACACCATATATTTT. This encodes CASSHDWSSGNTIYF.